There are a few counts of the clone carrying this T cell receptor beta chain. The source of the sample is a study of T cells after yellow fever vaccination. The CDR3 is 12 amino acids. V was shortened by 5 bases and J by 8 bases, with 13 bases between the two germline ends. The V gene's germline CDR1 is DFQATT and CDR2 SNEGSKA (reference sequence). Generation of TCR cDNA used 5'RACE template switching (which added a universal primer site and UMIs). TCRdb re-called the 5' RACE reads through MiXCR, storing one row per CDR3 protein. The sample holds over 300,000 distinct CDR3 sequences, about 4% seen once.

The sequence was collected from a man between 18 and 29 years old who received the YFV17D yellow fever vaccine. The sequencing here drew on PBMCs, taken 5 days after the yellow fever booster vaccination. The V call is TRBV20-1, the J call TRBJ2-4; D is ambiguous. The DNA of the CDR3 is TGCAGTGCTGCCGTTAGTAGGCACATTCAGTACTTC. Its translation is CSAAVSRHIQYF.